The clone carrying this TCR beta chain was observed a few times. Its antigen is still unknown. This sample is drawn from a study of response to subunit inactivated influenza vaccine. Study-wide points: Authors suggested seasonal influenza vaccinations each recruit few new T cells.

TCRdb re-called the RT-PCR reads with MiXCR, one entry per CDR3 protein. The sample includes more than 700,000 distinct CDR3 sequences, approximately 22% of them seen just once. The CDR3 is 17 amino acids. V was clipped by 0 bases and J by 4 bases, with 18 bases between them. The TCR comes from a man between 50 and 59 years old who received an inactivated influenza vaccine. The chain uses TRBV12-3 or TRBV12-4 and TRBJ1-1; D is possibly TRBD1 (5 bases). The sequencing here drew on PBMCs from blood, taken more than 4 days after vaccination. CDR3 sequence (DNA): TGTGCCAGCAGTTTAGCGCGGTCTGGACAACGAGGCACTGAAGCTTTCTTT. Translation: CASSLARSGQRGTEAFF.